This entry lists 14 T cell receptor beta chains sequenced from one sample in a study of blood T cell repertoires in COVID-19. Assay used: immunoSEQ multiplex PCR; TCRdb lists only in-frame clones, some missing. The data show under 40,000 clones, about 72% seen once. Sequencing was carried out using peripheral blood. These receptors came from a woman in her fifties or sixties with acute or convalescent COVID-19.

V gene TRBV6-5 combines with J gene TRBJ1-2; D might be TRBD1 (6 bases). Germline loops: CDR1 MNHEY, CDR2 SVGAGI. This CDR3 is 13 amino acids long. V shed 7 bases and J shed 10 bases, with 19 bases lying between them. The CDR3: CASTSAGGSPYTF. DNA for the CDR3: TGTGCCAGCACTTCAGCGGGGGGCTCTCCCTACACCTTC.

The gene calls are TRBV7-2 and TRBJ1-1; TRBD1 agrees at 10 bases. The length of the CDR3 is 15 residues. The germline V gene encodes CDR1 SGHTA and CDR2 FQGNSA. The trim removed 3 bases at V and 3 bases at J, leaving 4 bases unmatched. CDR3 protein: CASSFGQGGYTEAFF. Here the CDR3 DNA reads TGTGCCAGCAGCTTTGGACAGGGGGGTTACACTGAAGCTTTCTTT. Using reference TRBV7-2 and TRBJ1-1 for the parts outside the CDR3, the full variable domain is GAGVSQSPSNKVTEKGKDVELRCDPISGHTALYWYRQSLGQGLEFLIYFQGNSAPDKSGLPSDRFSAERTGGSVSTLTIQRTQQEDSAVYLCASSFGQGGYTEAFFGQGTRLTVV.

The gene calls are TRBV7-9 and TRBJ1-2; TRBD1 agrees at 8 bases. The V gene end was trimmed by 5 bases and the J gene end by 7 bases; junction bases not matched to a gene: 15. Germline lookup yields CDR1 SEHNR and CDR2 FQNEAQ (reference sequence). The CDR3 contains 16 residues. In nucleotides, the CDR3 is TGTGCCAGCAGCAGCAATCAACAGGGGGGAGATAGTGGCTACACCTTC. It translates to CASSSNQQGGDSGYTF.

The V gene is TRBV18, the J gene TRBJ2-6; TRBD2 matches 8 bases. The CDR3 length is 18 residues. The germline V gene encodes CDR1 KGHSH and CDR2 LQKENI. After removal of 0 bases from V and 2 bases from J, the junction contained 6 bases not matched to a gene. The CDR3 reads CASSPPGTRGAGANVLTF. As DNA, the CDR3 is TGTGCCAGCTCACCACCCGGGACTAGGGGGGCTGGGGCCAACGTCCTGACTTTC.

CDR3 sequence reads: CAISESHRDNEKLFF. The CDR3, as DNA: TGTGCCATCAGTGAGTCTCACAGGGATAATGAAAAACTGTTTTTT. The V and J genes are TRBV10-3 and TRBJ1-4, with a weak D call TRBD1 (6 bases). Trimming left V 0 bases short and J 4 bases short, with 9 bases between. The CDR3 has 15 amino acids. Germline V gene data show CDR1 as ENHRY and CDR2 as SYGVKD.

The V gene is TRBV5-1, the J gene TRBJ2-3; 11 nucleotides align to TRBD2. This CDR3 has 16 residues. The J segment lost 2 bases and the V segment lost 3 bases, leaving 5 bases of the junction unmatched. The germline V gene encodes CDR1 SGHRS and CDR2 YFSETQ. The DNA for the CDR3 is TGCGCCAGCAGCTCTTCTAGCGGGGGGATCACAGATACGCAGTATTTT. Protein: CASSSSSGGITDTQYF.

This clone was picked up a small number of times. J is TRBJ2-3 and V is TRBV28; 8 positions agree with TRBD1. CDR1 MDHEN and CDR2 SYDVKM come from the germline V gene. The CDR3 contains 16 residues. Trimming removed 4 bases from V and 1 base from J; junction bases left unmatched: 7. The CDR3 bases are TGTGCCAGCAGTTCCAGGGGGCGGTTCGGCACAGATACGCAGTATTTT. Its protein product is CASSSRGRFGTDTQYF. The full variable domain, completed using reference TRBV28 and TRBJ2-3, is DVKVTQSSRYLVKRTGEKVFLECVQDMDHENMFWYRQDPGLGLRLIYFSYDVKMKEKGDIPEGYSVSREKKERFSLILESASTNQTSMYLCASSSRGRFGTDTQYFGPGTRLTVL.

The genes are TRBV10-3 and TRBJ2-5; the match to TRBD2 covers 10 bases. The junction had 8 bases not matched to a gene; V was cut back by 2 bases and J by 5 bases. Looked up from germline, CDR1 is ENHRY and CDR2 is SYGVKD. The CDR3 length is 16 residues. The DNA for the CDR3 is TGTGCCATCAGTGAGACCAGAGCGGGGGGGCGGGAGACCCAGTACTTC. Translating gives CAISETRAGGRETQYF.

CDR3: CATSAQGWNQPQHF. In DNA, the CDR3 is TGTGCCACCAGTGCTCAGGGCTGGAATCAGCCCCAGCATTTT. The J gene is TRBJ1-5, the V gene TRBV24-1; possibly TRBD1 for D (5 bases). CDR3 length: 14 amino acids. The germline V gene encodes CDR1 KGHDR and CDR2 SFDVKD. V shed 5 bases and J shed 4 bases, with 11 bases lying between them.

The chain couples TRBV2 to TRBJ2-3, with TRBD2 identical over 16 bases. Germline-derived CDR1 and CDR2 are SNHLY and FYNNEI. Trimming removed 5 bases from V and 1 base from J; junction bases left unmatched: 6. The CDR3 length is 18 residues. In nucleotides, the CDR3 is TGTGCCAGCAGTCCGGGACTAGCGGGGGGGCGGGGCACAGATACGCAGTATTTT. Residues: CASSPGLAGGRGTDTQYF.

The V call is TRBV21-1, the J call TRBJ1-2; the table's D call TRBD1 went unverified against the DNA. TRBV21-1 is classified as a pseudogene. The CDR3 spans 19 residues. CDR3 amino acids: CASSKAARNGTGGDYGYTF. For the CDR3, the DNA is TGTGCCAGCAGCAAGGCAGCTCGGAACGGCACAGGGGGGGACTATGGCTACACCTTC.

This clone was found once. The rearrangement links TRBV28 to TRBJ1-2, with TRBD1 identical over 12 bases. This CDR3 region has 20 residues. J lost 1 base, V lost 5 bases, and 17 bases had no gene match. Germline V lookup: CDR1 MDHEN, CDR2 SYDVKM. This CDR3 reads CASSPTPGQGAHFGNYGYTF. Written as DNA, the CDR3 is TGTGCCAGCAGTCCCACCCCGGGACAGGGGGCGCACTTTGGTAACTATGGCTACACCTTC.

This clone was counted a few times. The chain joins TRBV7-9 to TRBJ2-2, with TRBD1 identical over 9 bases. CDR1 is SEHNR, CDR2 FQNEAQ, per germline (reference sequence). The CDR3 runs to 16 residues. The J segment lost 4 bases and the V segment lost 6 bases, leaving 9 bases of the junction unmatched. CDR3 coding DNA: TGTGCCAGCAGACCTACAGGGGGCAGGGGCACCGGGGAGCTGTTTTTT. Residues: CASRPTGGRGTGELFF.

The chain's CDR3 is CSVPLSGGFGETQYF. The DNA for the CDR3 is TGCAGCGTTCCGTTATCTGGGGGCTTTGGAGAGACCCAGTACTTC. The V and J genes are TRBV29-1 and TRBJ2-5, with TRBD1 as a possible D gene (6 bases). Trimming shortened V by 5 bases and J by 4 bases, and 20 bases separated the two germline ends. Per germline, CDR1 SQVTM and CDR2 ANQGSEA. CDR3 length equals 15 residues.